The 31 T cell receptor beta chains reported below all come from one sample, sequenced in a study of blood T cells in healthy people across ages. Then a second PCR, running roughly 7 to 11 cycles, was carried out with a sample-barcoded 5' primer and a J-beta primer mix. Using its own MiXCR run on the 5' RACE reads, TCRdb lists one record per CDR3 protein. The repertoire consists of 730,000 or so distinct CDR3 sequences, with roughly 41% occurring once and the leading ten covering 30%. The sequencing input was blood. These TCRs come from an elderly man in good health.

V usage is TRBV5-6 and J usage is TRBJ2-3; TRBD1 agrees at 10 bases. There are 15 residues in the CDR3. V dropped 2 bases and J dropped 6; count of bases not matched to a gene: 6. Germline CDR1 is SGHDT and CDR2 is YYEEEE. CDR3 residues: CASSLDRGRVDTQYF. The CDR3 nucleotides are TGTGCCAGCAGCTTAGACAGGGGGCGCGTGGATACGCAGTATTTT.

The V gene is TRBV6-2 or TRBV6-3, the J gene TRBJ2-4, with 14 bases fitting TRBD2. The J call may be faulty, since TRBJ2-7 better matches the DNA end. CDR1 is MNHEY and CDR2 is SVGEGT in the germline V gene. This CDR3 is built from 16 residues. In DNA, the CDR3 is TGTGCCAGCAGTTACACTGGGACTAGCGGGGGATACGAGCAGTACTTC. Translating it yields CASSYTGTSGGYEQYF.

The chain joins TRBV30 to TRBJ1-2; the D is unclear. Trimming left V 3 bases short and J 6 bases short, with 8 bases between. The CDR3 extends over 11 amino acids. CDR1 is GTSNPN, CDR2 SVGIG, per germline (reference sequence). This chain's CDR3 is CAWSPRDGYTF. Written as DNA, the CDR3 is TGTGCCTGGAGCCCACGGGATGGCTACACCTTC. Full variable domain (remainder filled in from reference TRBV30 and TRBJ1-2): SQTIHQWPATLVQPVGSPLSLECTVEGTSNPNLYWYRQAAGRGLQLLFYSVGIGQISSEVPQNLSASRPQDRQFILSSKKLLLSDSGFYLCAWSPRDGYTFGSGTRLTVV.

Comment on this clonotype: One end of the junction is discordant with germline, which a read error may explain. The rearrangement uses TRBV28 and TRBJ1-6; no definite D call. Germline lookup yields CDR1 MDHEN and CDR2 SYDVKM. This CDR3 has 16 residues. The CDR3 protein is CAGSFGRRMDSSPLHF. CDR3 DNA: TGTGCCGGCAGTTTTGGTCGAAGGATGGATAGTTCACCCCTCCACTTT.

The rearrangement links TRBV6-1 to TRBJ2-5; D might be TRBD1 (6 bases). Trimming removed 4 bases at V and 11 bases at J, with 23 bases between. This CDR3 has 15 residues. The germline V gene has CDR1 MNHNS and CDR2 SASEGT. The CDR3 DNA reads as TGTGCCAGCAGTGTTTCAGGGGCCTCCTACAATGAGCAGTACTTC. Translating gives CASSVSGASYNEQYF.

V and J are TRBV6-5 and TRBJ2-7; possible D gene TRBD2, 5 bases. CDR3 length: 15 amino acids. V lost 0 bases to trimming and J lost 0 bases, with 9 bases between them. Germline CDR1 is MNHEY and CDR2 is SVGAGI. The CDR3 nucleotides are TGTGCCAGCAGTTACTCGAGCGGCAACTCCTACGAGCAGTACTTC. As protein: CASSYSSGNSYEQYF.

The chain joins TRBV15 to TRBJ2-1; weak D call: TRBD2 (6 bases). Germline-derived CDR1 and CDR2 are LNHNV and YYDKDF (reference sequence). The CDR3 contains 15 residues. Trimming removed 3 bases at V and 0 bases at J, with 9 bases between. The CDR3 loop reads CATSSTSSSYNEQFF. Here the CDR3 DNA reads TGTGCCACCAGCAGTACTAGCTCCTCCTACAATGAGCAGTTCTTC.

The chain couples TRBV28 to TRBJ2-5; tentatively, D is TRBD1 (6 bases). This CDR3 contains 14 residues. CDR1 is MDHEN, CDR2 SYDVKM, per germline. The V end was cut by 6 bases, the J end by 4 bases, with 15 bases between. The CDR3 DNA is TGTGCCAGCAGCTCGGACAGTTTCGGAGAGACCCAGTACTTC. This translates into CASSSDSFGETQYF.

This clonotype was observed a handful of times. The chain uses TRBV7-2 and TRBJ2-7; 8 bases align to TRBD2. The CDR3 consists of 15 residues. Germline CDR1 and CDR2: SGHTA and FQGNSA. V lost 6 bases, J lost 3 bases, and 10 bases stayed unmatched. DNA of the CDR3: TGTGCCAGCAGTCCCGCAAGCGGGAGAGGCTACGAGCAGTACTTC. As protein: CASSPASGRGYEQYF.

There are many counts of this clonotype. The chain employs TRBV7-2 and TRBJ2-5; possibly TRBD1 for D (5 bases). This CDR3 spans 16 amino acids. V lost 2 bases to trimming and J lost 2 bases, with 15 bases between them. Germline V gives CDR1 SGHTA, CDR2 FQGNSA. The CDR3 reads CASSLQGAGQQETQYF. CDR3 coding DNA: TGTGCCAGCAGCTTACAAGGGGCAGGGCAACAAGAGACCCAGTACTTC.

The chain employs TRBV25-1 and TRBJ1-2; D is unresolved. Trimming removed 3 bases from V and 6 bases from J, with 8 bases in between. This CDR3 region has 12 residues. The germline V gene has CDR1 MGHDK and CDR2 SYGVNS. The CDR3 nucleotides read TGTGCCAGCAGTGATGGATTTGATGGCTACACCTTC. Translating gives CASSDGFDGYTF.

The J gene is TRBJ2-5, the V gene TRBV7-6, with TRBD2 matching 8 bases. This CDR3 has 19 amino acids. CDR1 and CDR2 (germline): SGHVS, FNYEAQ. The trim removed 2 bases at V and 6 bases at J, leaving 20 bases unmatched. CDR3 region: CASSLSGTFTGGPLKTQYF. CDR3 in DNA: TGTGCCAGCAGCTTATCCGGGACATTTACGGGAGGGCCTCTAAAGACCCAGTACTTC.

The CDR3 nucleotides are TGTGCCAGCAGCTTAGTTTCGAGCAACGAGCAGTACTTC. Its protein is CASSLVSSNEQYF. J is TRBJ2-7 and V is TRBV11-1; D unresolved. Germline loops: CDR1 SGHAT, CDR2 FQDESV (reference sequence). The germline V and J ends were trimmed by 1 base and 5 bases, with 9 bases remaining between them. CDR3 length equals 13 residues.

This clonotype was seen only a few times. The chain combines TRBV9 with TRBJ2-1; 9 bases agree with TRBD2. The CDR3 extends over 14 amino acids. Germline V CDR1 and CDR2: SGDLS, YYNGEE. Losses at the gene ends were 10 bases for V and 7 bases for J; bases not matched to a gene: 12. The CDR3, as DNA: TGTGCCGGCTCAGCGGGAGGACTCGGGAATGAGCAGTTCTTC. Protein product: CAGSAGGLGNEQFF.

This chain joins TRBV20-1 and TRBJ1-5; D unclear. Between the trimmed V and J ends, which lost 4 bases and 0 bases, there was a span of 13 bases. The CDR3 covers 15 residues. Germline V CDR1 and CDR2: DFQATT, SNEGSKA (reference sequence). In DNA form, the CDR3 reads TGCAGTGCTACTAGGACGGCTAATAGCAATCAGCCCCAGCATTTT. Amino acids: CSATRTANSNQPQHF.

The CDR3 loop reads CSAPYNSYEQYF. Written as DNA, the CDR3 is TGCAGTGCCCCCTACAACTCCTACGAGCAGTACTTC. V and J are TRBV20-1 and TRBJ2-7; D is uncertain. CDR3 length equals 12 residues. Per the germline V gene, CDR1 is DFQATT and CDR2 is SNEGSKA (reference sequence). V dropped 6 bases and J dropped 0 bases, with 9 bases sitting between them.

The gene calls are TRBV20-1 and TRBJ1-1; D remains ambiguous. Trimming stripped 4 bases from V and 5 bases from J, with 11 bases between. The CDR3 extends over 12 amino acids. Germline V gene lookup returns CDR1 DFQATT and CDR2 SNEGSKA (reference sequence). The CDR3, as DNA: TGCAGTGCTACCCCGGGCGGGACTGAAGCTTTCTTT. Protein: CSATPGGTEAFF.

This clonotype was recorded many times. The rearrangement joins TRBV7-9 to TRBJ1-5, with D tentatively TRBD1 (6 bases). Germline-derived CDR1 and CDR2 are SEHNR and FQNEAQ (reference sequence). This CDR3 has 14 amino acids. Trimming took off 2 bases at V and 3 bases at J, with 8 bases between the two ends. The CDR3 DNA follows: TGTGCCAGCAGCTTACCAGGGGACAATCAGCCCCAGCATTTT. It is translated as CASSLPGDNQPQHF. The whole variable domain, remainder taken from reference TRBV7-9 and TRBJ1-5, is DTGVSQNPRHKITKRGQNVTFRCDPISEHNRLYWYRQTLGQGPEFLTYFQNEAQLEKSRLLSDRFSAERPKGSFSTLEIQRTEQGDSAMYLCASSLPGDNQPQHFGDGTRLSIL.

This clonotype has a handful of counts. The chain joins TRBV5-6 to TRBJ1-2; D not resolved. Germline V gene sequence: CDR1 SGHDT, CDR2 YYEEEE. V was cut by 0 bases and J by 3 bases, with 9 bases left in between. The CDR3 contains 14 residues. The chain's CDR3 is CASSLGRLYYGYTF. In DNA, the CDR3 is TGTGCCAGCAGCTTGGGCCGTCTATACTATGGCTACACCTTC.

There are a few counts of this clonotype. The chain has TRBV7-2 and TRBJ2-7; D is possibly TRBD1 or TRBD2 (5 bases each). The germline gives CDR1 SGHTA, CDR2 FQGNSA. V lost 1 base and J lost 2, with 12 bases in between. The CDR3 is made up of 15 amino acids. The CDR3 is CASSLGGRRTYEQYF. CDR3 DNA sequence: TGTGCCAGCAGCTTAGGGGGACGTAGAACCTACGAGCAGTACTTC.

This clonotype was seen more than once but under ten times. This rearrangement joins TRBV9 to TRBJ2-1, with TRBD2 matching over 8 bases. The CDR3 has 14 amino acids. J gave up 7 bases and V 4 bases, and 7 bases lay outside the gene matches. Germline V gene data show CDR1 as SGDLS and CDR2 as YYNGEE. CDR3 DNA: TGTGCCAGCAGCCCCACCGGGACTAGTAATGAGCAGTTCTTC. Its translation is CASSPTGTSNEQFF.

As to this clonotype: This may stem from a read error, because a much larger clone lies one nucleotide away. The chain couples TRBV5-1 to TRBJ2-1; tentatively, D is TRBD1 (6 bases). The germline V and J ends were trimmed by 2 bases and 10 bases, with 19 bases remaining between them. Germline CDR1 reads SGHRS; CDR2 reads YFSETQ. The CDR3 length is 15 residues. In DNA form, the CDR3 reads TGCGCCAGCAGCTTCAGCAGGACAGCAACTTACGAGCAGTTCTTC. It specifies CASSFSRTATYEQFF.

The chain is built from TRBV10-1 and TRBJ2-7; 9 bases are a match to TRBD2. The V gene end was trimmed by 5 bases and the J gene end by 3 bases; junction bases not matched to a gene: 8. The CDR3 is made up of 15 amino acids. Germline V gene sequence: CDR1 WNHNN, CDR2 SYGVQD (reference sequence). The CDR3 spells CASSPQASGDYEQYF. CDR3 sequence (DNA): TGCGCCAGCAGTCCCCAGGCTAGCGGGGACTACGAGCAGTACTTC.

In regard to this clonotype: Being one base from a much bigger clone, this may be a read error. The chain uses TRBV5-1 and TRBJ2-5; 11 bases fit TRBD2. The CDR3 runs 15 residues. Germline V gene sequence: CDR1 SGHRS, CDR2 YFSETQ. V was clipped by 1 base and J by 11 bases; unmatched bases: 10. This CDR3 reads CASSLTSGGDNEQYF. The CDR3 DNA reads TGCGCCAGCAGCTTGACTAGCGGGGGTGACAATGAGCAGTACTTC.

The chain couples TRBV3-1 to TRBJ2-5, with 8 bases aligning to TRBD1. Germline V CDR1 and CDR2: LGHDT, YNNKEL (reference sequence). Trimming cost V 0 bases and J 11 bases; bases outside gene matches: 20. This CDR3 has 18 amino acids. This CDR3 is CASSQDPTGRGRGDEQYF. CDR3 DNA: TGTGCCAGCAGCCAAGATCCCACGGGCAGGGGGCGAGGTGATGAGCAGTACTTC.

This clonotype was picked up one time. The chain recombines TRBV20-1 with TRBJ2-1; 8 nucleotides agree with TRBD2. The J segment lost 4 bases and the V segment lost 0 bases, leaving 11 bases of the junction unmatched. Germline-derived CDR1 and CDR2 are DFQATT and SNEGSKA (reference sequence). The CDR3 consists of 17 residues. CDR3 region: CSARDQAGDLSYNEQFF. The CDR3 region has the DNA TGCAGTGCTAGAGATCAAGCGGGGGACCTCTCTTACAATGAGCAGTTCTTC.

V and J are TRBV5-1 and TRBJ2-6; D gene uncertain. CDR3 length: 15 residues. V was shortened by 0 bases and J by 5 bases, with 9 bases between the two germline ends. Germline V gene lookup returns CDR1 SGHRS and CDR2 YFSETQ. The CDR3 sequence: CASSLGSGWANVLTF. The CDR3, as DNA: TGCGCCAGCAGCTTGGGCTCAGGCTGGGCCAACGTCCTGACTTTC.

The J gene is TRBJ2-1, the V gene TRBV28; D is unclear. V was clipped by 4 bases and J by 10 bases, with 8 bases between them. The germline gives CDR1 MDHEN, CDR2 SYDVKM. The CDR3 consists of 11 residues. The CDR3 DNA reads as TGTGCCAGCAGTTCCGACTGGGAGCAGTTCTTC. It encodes CASSSDWEQFF.

Notes on this clonotype: This clone may be a read error of a much larger clone one base away. The genes are TRBV29-1 and TRBJ2-5, with D possibly TRBD2 on 6 matching bases. TRBJ2-7 matches the DNA end more closely, so the J call is doubtful. The CDR3 is 14 residues long. Germline CDR1 and CDR2: SQVTM and ANQGSEA. CDR3 protein: CSVLKFHGGREQYF. CDR3 coding DNA: TGCAGCGTCCTTAAGTTCCACGGGGGACGCGAGCAGTACTTC.

This clonotype was seen more than once but under ten times. The chain employs TRBV6-1 and TRBJ1-2, with 7 bases lining up with TRBD1. V dropped 6 bases and J dropped 6; count of bases not matched to a gene: 7. The CDR3 consists of 13 residues. Per germline, CDR1 MNHNS and CDR2 SASEGT. The CDR3 DNA follows: TGTGCCAGCAGGAAGACAGGGCTGGATGGCTACACCTTC. The encoded protein is CASRKTGLDGYTF.

This clonotype was observed a handful of times. The rearrangement uses TRBV3-1 and TRBJ2-1; D may match TRBD1 or TRBD2 (5 bases each). The germline CDR1 and CDR2 sequences are LGHDT and YNNKEL (reference sequence). CDR3 size: 16 residues. V lost 4 bases and J 4 bases, leaving 17 bases between the germline ends. CDR3 protein: CASSLNLGTLYNEQFF. In DNA form, the CDR3 reads TGTGCCAGCAGCCTAAACCTAGGGACCTTATACAATGAGCAGTTCTTC.